This T cell receptor beta chain stems from a study of technical replicates of blood from a handful of donors. Sequencing was performed with immunoSEQ multiplex PCR; in TCRdb, only in-frame clones are kept and a portion is missing. The sample has tens of thousands of clones, approximately 94% seen once; the top ten hold less than 0.25%. The CDR3 has 15 residues. Germline CDR1 reads MGHRA; CDR2 reads YSYEKL. Trimming removed 1 base at V and 5 bases at J, with 11 bases between. The source material was T cells isolated from PBMCs. The J gene is TRBJ2-2, the V gene TRBV4-1, with D hard to call. The sequence came from a human donor in good health. CDR3 DNA sequence: TGCGCCAGCAGCCAAGTCGACTCCGGTACCGGGGAGCTGTTTTTT. Amino acid sequence: CASSQVDSGTGELFF.